This TCR beta chain was sequenced for a study of Tregs in tolerant kidney transplant recipients. Details on this clone: No antigen is known for it.

Measured with immunoSEQ multiplex PCR; TCRdb has only the in-frame clones, and not every one. The table includes around 30,000 clones, over 75% detected once. CDR3 size: 14 residues. Per germline, CDR1 SGHVS and CDR2 FNYEAQ. V was clipped by 4 bases and J by 7 bases, with 17 bases between them. This chain uses TRBV7-6 with TRBJ2-7, with D possibly called TRBD1 or TRBD2 (6 bases each). The specimen was Tregs from blood cultured with allogeneic cells. This clonotype was sampled from a human donor in good health. The chain's CDR3 is CASSSRPGAWEQYF. DNA for the CDR3: TGTGCCAGCAGCTCCCGCCCGGGGGCTTGGGAGCAGTACTTC.